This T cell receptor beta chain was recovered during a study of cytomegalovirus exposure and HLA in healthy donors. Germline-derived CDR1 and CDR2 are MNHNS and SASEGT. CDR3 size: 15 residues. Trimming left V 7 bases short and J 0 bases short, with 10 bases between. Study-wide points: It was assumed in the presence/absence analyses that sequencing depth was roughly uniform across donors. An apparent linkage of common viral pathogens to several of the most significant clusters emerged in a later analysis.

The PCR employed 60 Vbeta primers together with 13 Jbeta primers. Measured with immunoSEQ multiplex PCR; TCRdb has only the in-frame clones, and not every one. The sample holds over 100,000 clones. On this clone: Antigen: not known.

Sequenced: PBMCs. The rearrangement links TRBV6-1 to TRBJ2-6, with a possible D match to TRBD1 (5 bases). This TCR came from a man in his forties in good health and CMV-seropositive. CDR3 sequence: CASKDTGSGANVLTF. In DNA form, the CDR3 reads TGTGCCAGCAAGGATACAGGCTCTGGGGCCAACGTCCTGACTTTC.